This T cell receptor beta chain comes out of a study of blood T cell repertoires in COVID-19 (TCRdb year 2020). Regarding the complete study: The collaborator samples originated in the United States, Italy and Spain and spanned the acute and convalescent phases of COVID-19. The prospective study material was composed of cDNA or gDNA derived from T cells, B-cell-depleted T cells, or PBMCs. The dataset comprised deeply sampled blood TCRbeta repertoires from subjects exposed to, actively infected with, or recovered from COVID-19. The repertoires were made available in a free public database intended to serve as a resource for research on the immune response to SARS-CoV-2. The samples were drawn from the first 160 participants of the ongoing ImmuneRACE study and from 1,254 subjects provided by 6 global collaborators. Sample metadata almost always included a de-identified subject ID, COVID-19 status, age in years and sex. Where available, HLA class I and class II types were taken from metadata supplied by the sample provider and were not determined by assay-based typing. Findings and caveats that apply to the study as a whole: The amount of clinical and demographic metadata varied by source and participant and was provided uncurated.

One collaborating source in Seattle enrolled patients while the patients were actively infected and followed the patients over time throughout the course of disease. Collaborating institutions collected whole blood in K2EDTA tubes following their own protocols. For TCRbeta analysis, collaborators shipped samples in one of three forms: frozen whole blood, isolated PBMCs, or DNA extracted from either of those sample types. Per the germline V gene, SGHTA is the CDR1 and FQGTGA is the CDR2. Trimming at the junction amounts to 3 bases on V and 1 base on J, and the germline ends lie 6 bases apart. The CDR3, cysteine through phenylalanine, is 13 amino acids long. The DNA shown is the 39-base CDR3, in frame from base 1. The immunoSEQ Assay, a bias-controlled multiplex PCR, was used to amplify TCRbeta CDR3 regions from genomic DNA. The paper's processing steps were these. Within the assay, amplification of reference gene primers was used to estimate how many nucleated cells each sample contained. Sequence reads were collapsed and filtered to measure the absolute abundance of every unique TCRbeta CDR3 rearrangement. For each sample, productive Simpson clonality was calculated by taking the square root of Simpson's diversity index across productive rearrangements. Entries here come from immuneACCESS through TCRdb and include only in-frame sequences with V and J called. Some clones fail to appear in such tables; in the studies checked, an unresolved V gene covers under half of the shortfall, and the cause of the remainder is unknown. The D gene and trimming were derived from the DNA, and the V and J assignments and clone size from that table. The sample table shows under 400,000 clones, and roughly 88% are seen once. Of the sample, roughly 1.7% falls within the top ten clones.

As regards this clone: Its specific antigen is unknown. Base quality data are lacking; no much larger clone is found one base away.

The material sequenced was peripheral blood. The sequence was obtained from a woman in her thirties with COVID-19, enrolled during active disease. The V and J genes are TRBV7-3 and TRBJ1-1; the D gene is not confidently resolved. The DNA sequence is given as TGTGCCAGCAGCTTTAGCGCGAACACTGAAGCTTTCTTT. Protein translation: CASSFSANTEAFF.